This T cell receptor beta chain was profiled in a study of T-cell memory formation after mild COVID-19. The study's findings and limits: Clones contracting over day 15 to 85 were CD4/CD8 balanced, with later expanders leaning CD4+. Some clones that responded turned up in pre-infection memory, which suggests that cross-reactive memory joined in.

Trimming took 0 bases from V and 6 from J; bases not matched to a gene: 11. CDR1 is SGHNT and CDR2 is YYREEE in the germline V gene (reference sequence). There are 17 residues in the CDR3. The sample holds a few counts of this clonotype. As yet, its antigen is unknown. 5'RACE with constant-segment primers built TCRalpha and TCRbeta cDNA libraries with UMIs. TCRdb processed the 5' RACE reads anew with MiXCR; each CDR3 protein has one entry. This table has 410,000 or so distinct CDR3 sequences, 23% appearing once. Material: PBMCs or a T cell subset sorted from them (not recorded which). The chain joins TRBV5-4 to TRBJ2-5; 10 positions match TRBD2. The TCR originated in an adult woman who had mild COVID-19 (a few samples of this study predate the infection). Cell type and time point are not known. The CDR3 nucleotides read TGTGCCAGCAGCTTGGGACTAGCGGGCCGATCACCAAAGACCCAGTACTTC. Its protein product is CASSLGLAGRSPKTQYF. The full variable domain, completed using reference TRBV5-4 and TRBJ2-5, is ETGVTQSPTHLIKTRGQQVTLRCSSQSGHNTVSWYQQALGQGPQFIFQYYREEENGRGNFPPRFSGLQFPNYSSELNVNALELDDSALYLCASSLGLAGRSPKTQYFGPGTRLLVL.